These T cell receptor beta chains were read from a single sample in a study of T cell changes during pregnancy in multiple sclerosis. Libraries were prepared by immunoSEQ multiplex PCR; TCRdb keeps only in-frame clonotypes and omits some of them. The data contain 50,000 to 65,000 clones, approximately 91% of them singletons. Sample: peripheral blood, taken in the second trimester of pregnancy. The receptor set was obtained from a female donor with multiple sclerosis, enrolled in a pregnancy study. Both conserved end residues are part of each CDR3. The order of the fields is clone size, J gene, V gene, D gene, CDR3 protein, CDR3 DNA. D genes are given only for firm matches. Part of the rows lack a size; the others show once, few, many or a class for expanded clones.

>-|TRBJ2-7|TRBV5-4|-
CASSLASGSDYEQYF
TGTGCCAGCAGCTTGGCGTCAGGATCCGACTACGAGCAGTACTTC
>-|TRBJ1-3|TRBV6-1|-
CASSEYEARSGNTIYF
TGTGCCAGCAGTGAATACGAGGCCCGATCTGGAAACACCATATATTTT
>-|TRBJ2-7|TRBV5-6|TRBD1
CASSFRDRVYGEQYF
TGTGCCAGCAGCTTTCGGGACAGGGTCTACGGCGAGCAGTACTTC
>-|TRBJ2-7|TRBV7-2|-
CASSLGHGAYEQYF
TGTGCCAGCAGCTTAGGGCACGGAGCCTACGAGCAGTACTTC
>few|TRBJ1-5|TRBV6-1|-
CASSTTGDQPQHF
TGTGCCAGCAGTACGACAGGTGATCAGCCCCAGCATTTT
>-|TRBJ1-1|TRBV6-1|-
CASSALRGNTEAFF
TGTGCCAGCAGTGCCCTAAGGGGGAACACTGAAGCTTTCTTT
>-|TRBJ2-7|TRBV15|-
CATSRDPDKVEQYF
TGTGCCACCAGCAGAGATCCGGACAAAGTCGAGCAGTACTTC
>-|TRBJ1-4|TRBV30|TRBD1
CAWSRQGNEKLFF
TGTGCCTGGAGTAGACAGGGGAATGAAAAACTGTTTTTT
>-|TRBJ2-7|TRBV5-6|TRBD1
CASSLARNGGTAYEQYF
TGTGCCAGCAGCTTGGCCCGAAATGGTGGGACAGCCTACGAGCAGTACTTC
>-|TRBJ1-1|TRBV6-1|-
CASYLQGGGATEAFF
TGTGCCAGCTACTTACAGGGAGGGGGGGCGACTGAAGCTTTCTTT
>-|TRBJ1-2|TRBV7-9|-
CASSRQSNYGYTF
TGTGCCAGCAGCCGACAGAGCAACTATGGCTACACCTTC
>-|TRBJ1-6|TRBV5-4|-
CASSLGTGGAGLGSPLHF
TGTGCCAGCAGCTTGGGGACGGGGGGCGCGGGACTGGGGTCACCCCTCCACTTT
>-|TRBJ1-4|TRBV30|-
CAWSGLPAEKLFF
TGTGCCTGGAGCGGACTGCCAGCTGAAAAACTGTTTTTT
>-|TRBJ1-4|TRBV19|-
CASNTGVDEKLFF
TGTGCCAGTAATACGGGGGTGGATGAAAAACTGTTTTTT
>-|TRBJ2-7|TRBV6-5|TRBD1
CASSMDRAPHEQYF
TGTGCCAGCAGTATGGACAGGGCTCCCCACGAGCAGTACTTC
>-|TRBJ2-7|TRBV13|TRBD1
CASSYGQGLEQYF
TGTGCCAGCAGCTACGGACAGGGGTTAGAGCAGTACTTC
>-|TRBJ1-1|TRBV7-2|-
CASSLVGEATEAFF
TGTGCCAGCAGCTTAGTAGGAGAGGCAACTGAAGCTTTCTTT
>-|TRBJ2-1|TRBV9|TRBD2
CASSVLSGGPDEQFF
TGTGCCAGCAGCGTATTATCGGGGGGGCCAGATGAGCAGTTCTTC
>-|TRBJ2-1|TRBV29-1|TRBD1
CSVRNTGGVYNEQFF
TGCAGCGTTCGCAACACAGGGGGAGTTTACAATGAGCAGTTCTTC
>-|TRBJ1-4|TRBV28|TRBD1
CASSQQGRGEKLFF
TGTGCCAGCAGTCAACAGGGGCGAGGGGAAAAACTGTTTTTT
>-|TRBJ2-2|TRBV5-4|TRBD2
CASSPGTSGGLITGELFF
TGTGCCAGCAGCCCCGGGACTAGCGGGGGTTTAATCACCGGGGAGCTGTTTTTT
>-|TRBJ1-2|TRBV18|-
CASSPQGMFDYGYTF
TGTGCCAGCTCACCACAGGGGATGTTTGACTATGGCTACACCTTC
>-|TRBJ2-7|TRBV5-4|TRBD2
CASKSGLVARSDEQYF
TGTGCCAGCAAATCGGGACTAGTAGCCCGGTCCGACGAGCAGTACTTC
>few|TRBJ2-1|TRBV7-6|TRBD2
CASSLVGGGDNEQFF
TGTGCCAGCAGCTTAGTCGGGGGGGGAGACAATGAGCAGTTCTTC
>-|TRBJ2-7|TRBV30|-
CAWSQGLSYEQYF
TGTGCCTGGAGTCAGGGGCTCAGCTACGAGCAGTACTTC
>-|TRBJ2-1|TRBV7-2|TRBD1
CASSQRTGYEQFF
TGTGCCAGCAGCCAACGGACAGGGTATGAGCAGTTCTTC
>-|TRBJ1-2|TRBV6-6|-
CASSPAGGSGYTF
TGTGCCAGCAGTCCCGCCGGGGGTAGCGGCTACACCTTC
>-|TRBJ1-6|TRBV14|-
CASSHGGKYNSPLHF
TGTGCCAGCAGCCATGGGGGGAAATATAATTCACCCCTCCACTTT
>-|TRBJ2-3|TRBV30|-
CAWTASADTQYF
TGTGCCTGGACTGCCAGTGCAGATACGCAGTATTTT
>-|TRBJ1-3|TRBV5-1|-
CASSLDRAIYREPNNTIYF
TGCGCCAGCAGCTTGGACAGGGCCATCTATAGGGAGCCTAATAACACCATATATTTT
>-|TRBJ1-6|TRBV7-2|TRBD1
CASSLGFRTGSGSPLHF
TGTGCCAGCAGCTTAGGGTTCCGGACAGGGTCAGGCTCACCCCTCCACTTT
>once|TRBJ1-6|TRBV5-1|TRBD1
CASSWDRGQESPLHF
TGCGCCAGCAGCTGGGACAGGGGGCAGGAATCACCCCTCCACTTT
>-|TRBJ2-7|TRBV2|TRBD2
CAIAGGPRYEQYF
TGTGCCATCGCGGGGGGACCCCGATACGAGCAGTACTTC
>-|TRBJ1-4|TRBV4-1|-
CASSQVVGELFF
TGCGCCAGCAGCCAAGTCGTCGGGGAACTGTTTTTT
>-|TRBJ1-2|TRBV7-9|-
CASSRDFSTGYTF
TGTGCCAGCAGTAGGGACTTTTCCACCGGCTACACCTTC
>-|TRBJ1-1|TRBV4-3|-
CASSQVWRNTEAFF
TGCGCCAGCAGCCAAGTGTGGAGGAACACTGAAGCTTTCTTT
>few|TRBJ2-5|TRBV28|TRBD2
CASSSLKRGHDRETQYF
TGTGCCAGCAGTTCCCTAAAGCGGGGCCACGACCGGGAGACCCAGTACTTC
>once|TRBJ2-1|TRBV7-9|-
CASSFFGNNEQFF
TGTGCCAGCAGCTTTTTCGGGAACAATGAGCAGTTCTTC
>-|TRBJ2-7|TRBV11-3|-
CASSVNREGEQYF
TGTGCCAGCAGCGTAAACAGGGAGGGCGAGCAGTACTTC
>-|TRBJ2-7|TRBV12-5|-
CASGSESYEQYF
TGTGCTAGTGGTTCCGAGTCCTACGAGCAGTACTTC
>-|TRBJ2-7|TRBV10-3|TRBD1
CAISRDRGDEQYF
TGTGCCATCAGCCGGGACAGGGGCGACGAGCAGTACTTC
>-|TRBJ2-1|TRBV7-3|TRBD2
CASSLFGTSVEQFF
TGTGCCAGCAGCTTATTCGGGACTAGCGTTGAGCAGTTCTTC
>-|TRBJ1-6|TRBV18|-
CASSLQSAGDSPLHF
TGTGCCAGCTCACTACAGTCAGCGGGGGATTCACCCCTCCACTTT
>-|TRBJ2-2|TRBV5-4|TRBD2
CASSFGGGHNTGELFF
TGTGCCAGCAGCTTCGGCGGGGGGCACAACACCGGGGAGCTGTTTTTT
>-|TRBJ1-3|TRBV5-1|-
CASSSASGPGNTIYF
TGCGCCAGCAGCTCGGCGAGCGGGCCTGGAAACACCATATATTTT
>-|TRBJ1-5|TRBV19|-
CASSLTHDTRWDQPQHF
TGTGCCAGTAGTCTAACTCATGACACCCGTTGGGATCAGCCCCAGCATTTT
>many|TRBJ1-5|TRBV28|TRBD1
CASSLSDRGRQPQHF
TGTGCCAGCAGTTTATCCGACAGGGGGCGTCAGCCCCAGCATTTT
>-|TRBJ2-1|TRBV7-7|TRBD2
CASSPRPGTSGYNEQFF
TGTGCTAGCAGCCCGCGGCCGGGGACTAGCGGATACAATGAGCAGTTCTTC
>once|TRBJ2-7|TRBV6-5|TRBD2
CASSLLADGSEQYF
TGTGCCAGCAGTCTTCTAGCGGACGGGTCCGAGCAGTACTTC
>-|TRBJ1-1|TRBV7-8|-
CASSFMNTEAFF
TGTGCCAGCAGCTTTATGAACACTGAAGCTTTCTTT
>-|TRBJ2-5|TRBV10-1|TRBD2
CASGPTTSGGSRETQYF
TGCGCCAGCGGACCTACGACTAGCGGGGGGTCTCGAGAGACCCAGTACTTC
>-|TRBJ2-7|TRBV25-1|-
CASSPPGVYEQYF
TGTGCCAGCAGTCCCCCGGGGGTTTACGAGCAGTACTTC
>-|TRBJ1-2|TRBV6-6|TRBD1
CASSPGTGSGYTF
TGTGCCAGCAGTCCCGGGACAGGGAGTGGCTACACCTTC
>once|TRBJ2-3|TRBV5-4|-
CASSLDPEGSDTQYF
TGTGCCAGCAGCTTGGACCCCGAGGGTTCAGATACGCAGTATTTT
>once|TRBJ2-3|TRBV30|TRBD1
CACSGTGTDTQYF
TGTGCCTGCTCCGGGACAGGAACAGATACGCAGTATTTT
>-|TRBJ1-2|TRBV18|TRBD1
CASSSETTGGYGYTF
TGTGCCAGCTCATCAGAAACCACAGGGGGCTATGGCTACACCTTC
>medium-sized|TRBJ2-1|TRBV20-1|-
CSARGFNEQFF
TGCAGTGCTCGCGGGTTCAATGAGCAGTTCTTC